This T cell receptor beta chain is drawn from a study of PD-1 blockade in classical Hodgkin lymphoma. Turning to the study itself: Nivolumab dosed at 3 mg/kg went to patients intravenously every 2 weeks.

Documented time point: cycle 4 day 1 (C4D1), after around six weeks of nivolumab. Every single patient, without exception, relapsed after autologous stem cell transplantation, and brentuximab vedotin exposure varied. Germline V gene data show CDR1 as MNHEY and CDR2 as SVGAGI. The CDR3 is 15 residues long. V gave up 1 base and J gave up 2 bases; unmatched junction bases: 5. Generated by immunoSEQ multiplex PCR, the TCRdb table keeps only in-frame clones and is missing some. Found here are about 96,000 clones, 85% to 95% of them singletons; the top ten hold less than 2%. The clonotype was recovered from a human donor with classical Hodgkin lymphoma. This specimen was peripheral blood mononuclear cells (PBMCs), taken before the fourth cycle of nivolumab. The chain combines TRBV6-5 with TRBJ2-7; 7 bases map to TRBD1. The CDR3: CASSYFPGQTYEQYF. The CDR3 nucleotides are TGTGCCAGCAGTTACTTTCCGGGACAGACCTACGAGCAGTACTTC.